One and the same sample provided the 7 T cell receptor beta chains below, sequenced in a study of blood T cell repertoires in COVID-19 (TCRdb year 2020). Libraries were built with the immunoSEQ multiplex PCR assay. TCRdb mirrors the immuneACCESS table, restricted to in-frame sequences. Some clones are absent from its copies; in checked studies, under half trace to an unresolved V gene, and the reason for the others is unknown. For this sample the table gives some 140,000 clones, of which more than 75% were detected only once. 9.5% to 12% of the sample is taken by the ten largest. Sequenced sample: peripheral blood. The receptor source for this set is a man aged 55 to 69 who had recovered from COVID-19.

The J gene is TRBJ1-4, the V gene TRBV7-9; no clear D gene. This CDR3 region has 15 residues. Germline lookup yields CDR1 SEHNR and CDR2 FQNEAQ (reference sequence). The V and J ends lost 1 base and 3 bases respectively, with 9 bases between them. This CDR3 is CASSLGASPNEKLFF. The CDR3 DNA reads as TGTGCCAGCAGCTTAGGGGCCAGCCCTAATGAAAAACTGTTTTTT.

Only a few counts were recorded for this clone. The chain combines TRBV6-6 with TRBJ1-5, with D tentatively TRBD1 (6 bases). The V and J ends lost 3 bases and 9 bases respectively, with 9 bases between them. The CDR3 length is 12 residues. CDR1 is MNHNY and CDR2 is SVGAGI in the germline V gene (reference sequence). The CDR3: CASSYFRGPQHF. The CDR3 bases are TGTGCCAGCAGTTATTTCAGGGGGCCCCAGCATTTT.

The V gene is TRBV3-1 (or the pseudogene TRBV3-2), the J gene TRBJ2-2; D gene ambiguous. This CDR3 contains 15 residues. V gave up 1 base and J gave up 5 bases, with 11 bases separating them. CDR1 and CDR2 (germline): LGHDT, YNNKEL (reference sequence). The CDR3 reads CASSQATPGTGELFF. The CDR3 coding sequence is TGTGCCAGCAGCCAAGCGACACCTGGAACCGGGGAGCTGTTTTTT.

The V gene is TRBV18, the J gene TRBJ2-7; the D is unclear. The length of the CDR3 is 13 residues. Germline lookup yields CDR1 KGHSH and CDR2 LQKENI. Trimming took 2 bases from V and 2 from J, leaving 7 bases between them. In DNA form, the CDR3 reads TGTGCCAGCTCACCAGCACAAGCCTACGAGCAGTACTTC. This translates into CASSPAQAYEQYF.

CDR3 nucleotide sequence: TGCAGTGCTCGTGTAGCGGGGACAGCCGGGGCCAACGTCCTGACTTTC. The encoded protein is CSARVAGTAGANVLTF. This sequence joins TRBV20-1 and TRBJ2-6, with D maybe TRBD2 (8 bases). The V gene lost 5 bases and the J gene lost 4 bases, with 18 bases spanning the gap. The CDR3 spans 16 residues. Germline V gene sequence: CDR1 DFQATT, CDR2 SNEGSKA (reference sequence).

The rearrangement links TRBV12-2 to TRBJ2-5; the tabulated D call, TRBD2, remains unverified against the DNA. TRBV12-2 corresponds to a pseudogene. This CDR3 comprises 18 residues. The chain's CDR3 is CASRLWVVVAGKKETQYF. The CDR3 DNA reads TGTGCAAGTCGCCTATGGGTGGTGGTAGCGGGTAAGAAAGAGACCCAGTACTTC.

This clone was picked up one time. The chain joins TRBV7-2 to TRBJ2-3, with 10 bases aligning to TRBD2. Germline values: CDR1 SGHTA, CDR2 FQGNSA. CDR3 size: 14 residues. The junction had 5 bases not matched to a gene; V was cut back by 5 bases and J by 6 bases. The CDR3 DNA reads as TGTGCCAGCAGCCCCAGCGGGAGGGCGGATACGCAGTATTTT. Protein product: CASSPSGRADTQYF. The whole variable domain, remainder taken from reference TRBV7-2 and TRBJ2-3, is GAGVSQSPSNKVTEKGKDVELRCDPISGHTALYWYRQSLGQGLEFLIYFQGNSAPDKSGLPSDRFSAERTGGSVSTLTIQRTQQEDSAVYLCASSPSGRADTQYFGPGTRLTVL.